A single sample is the source of the 28 T cell receptor beta chains below, sequenced in a study of blood T cells in healthy people across ages. Together with a sample-barcoded 5' primer, a J-beta primer mix was included in a second PCR lasting 7 to 11 cycles. TCRdb re-called the 5' RACE reads with MiXCR, one entry per CDR3 protein. This sample has about 680,000 distinct CDR3 sequences; about half occur once, and the top ten carry 25% to 35%. The sequenced material came from blood. The source of these receptors is a woman in her fifties or sixties in good health.

This clonotype was detected only a few times. V is TRBV12-3 or TRBV12-4 and J is TRBJ1-1; D is perhaps TRBD1 (6 bases). CDR3 length equals 14 residues. Trimming pared 5 bases from V and 4 bases from J, leaving 14 bases between. The CDR3 coding sequence is TGTGCCAGCAGTGCCGAGGGGGGTCCCACTGAAGCTTTCTTT. It yields the protein CASSAEGGPTEAFF.

The gene calls are TRBV7-2 and TRBJ1-1; D is undetermined. The CDR3 extends over 14 amino acids. Germline V CDR1 and CDR2: SGHTA, FQGNSA. V was clipped by 5 bases and J by 2 bases, with 12 bases between them. CDR3 amino acids: CASSPSEINTEAFF. The CDR3 bases are TGTGCCAGCAGCCCCTCGGAAATAAACACTGAAGCTTTCTTT.

V gene TRBV27 combines with J gene TRBJ2-2; D is possibly TRBD1 (6 bases). V dropped 4 bases and J dropped 7 bases, with 13 bases sitting between them. The CDR3 has 14 residues. Germline CDR1 MNHEY, CDR2 SMNVEV (reference sequence). The CDR3 DNA sequence: TGTGCCAGCAGTTGGGTCAGGGGAAGCGGGGAGCTGTTTTTT. Translated, it gives CASSWVRGSGELFF.

This chain links TRBV2 with TRBJ1-2; no firm D call. Per the germline V gene, CDR1 is SNHLY and CDR2 is FYNNEI. The CDR3 covers 15 residues. V was cut by 2 bases and J by 0 bases, with 10 bases left in between. CDR3 region: CASSERIGANYGYTF. Written as DNA, the CDR3 is TGTGCCAGCAGTGAAAGGATAGGAGCTAACTATGGCTACACCTTC.

The V gene is TRBV20-1, the J gene TRBJ2-7; D is possibly TRBD2 (6 bases). The CDR3 has 13 residues. CDR1 DFQATT and CDR2 SNEGSKA come from the germline V gene (reference sequence). V lost 1 base to trimming and J lost 6 bases, with 13 bases between them. The CDR3 region is CSARAPGLPEQYF. CDR3 in DNA: TGCAGTGCTAGAGCCCCGGGACTTCCCGAGCAGTACTTC.

This clonotype has a handful of counts. This chain joins TRBV20-1 and TRBJ2-3; 10 nucleotides align to TRBD2. CDR3 length: 17 residues. The J segment lost 5 bases and the V segment lost 3 bases, leaving 14 bases of the junction unmatched. CDR1 and CDR2 from the germline V gene are DFQATT and SNEGSKA (reference sequence). Here the CDR3 reads CSARDTWGSGRLDTQYF. DNA for the CDR3: TGCAGTGCTAGGGATACCTGGGGTAGCGGGAGGTTAGATACGCAGTATTTT.

This clonotype was counted a single time. This chain uses TRBV29-1 with TRBJ2-6; D is possibly TRBD1 (5 bases). CDR3 length: 13 residues. CDR1 and CDR2 from the germline V gene are SQVTM and ANQGSEA. V was cut by 4 bases and J by 2 bases, with 6 bases left in between. This CDR3 reads CSVAGTGANVLTF. CDR3 bases: TGCAGCGTTGCAGGGACTGGGGCCAACGTCCTGACTTTC.

J is TRBJ2-3 and V is TRBV12-3 or TRBV12-4; either TRBD1 or TRBD2 may fit D (5 bases each). V dropped 6 bases and J dropped 0 bases, with 10 bases sitting between them. This CDR3 region has 14 residues. The CDR3 sequence is CASRAGASTDTQYF. CDR3 in DNA: TGTGCCAGCAGGGCCGGGGCTAGCACAGATACGCAGTATTTT.

V gene TRBV5-8 combines with J gene TRBJ2-4, with a weak D call TRBD1 (6 bases). TRBJ2-5 explains the end of the DNA better; the J call may be wrong. The CDR3 extends over 14 amino acids. Germline V gene data show CDR1 as SGHTS and CDR2 as YDEGEE. CDR3 bases: TGTGCCAGCAGCATCGGACAGAAACATGAGACCCAGTACTTC. Protein: CASSIGQKHETQYF.

The chain uses TRBV28 and TRBJ1-5; 8 bases line up with TRBD1. The germline gives CDR1 MDHEN, CDR2 SYDVKM. The CDR3 has 17 residues. Unmatched junction bases numbered 14, after V lost 8 bases and J lost 2 bases. In nucleotides, the CDR3 is TGTGCCAGCGATAGGACAGGGACCCTTTATCGCAATCAGCCCCAGCATTTT. Its translation: CASDRTGTLYRNQPQHF.

This clonotype has only a few counts. The chain employs TRBV7-2 and TRBJ2-1; D is ambiguous. Trimming removed 2 bases at V and 3 bases at J, with 11 bases between. There are 15 residues in the CDR3. The germline gives CDR1 SGHTA, CDR2 FQGNSA. CDR3 in amino acids: CASSLNDFGYNEQFF. The CDR3 DNA reads TGTGCCAGCAGCTTAAATGACTTTGGCTACAATGAGCAGTTCTTC. The full variable domain, completed using reference TRBV7-2 and TRBJ2-1, is GAGVSQSPSNKVTEKGKDVELRCDPISGHTALYWYRQSLGQGLEFLIYFQGNSAPDKSGLPSDRFSAERTGGSVSTLTIQRTQQEDSAVYLCASSLNDFGYNEQFFGPGTRLTVL.

Only a few counts were recorded for this clonotype. The chain is built from TRBV7-2 and TRBJ2-7; 7 nucleotides line up with TRBD2. Germline V gene data show CDR1 as SGHTA and CDR2 as FQGNSA. J was trimmed by 3 bases and V by 3 bases; bases with no gene match: 11. The CDR3 consists of 16 residues. The CDR3 spells CASSFPVSGIYYEQYF. The CDR3 DNA sequence: TGTGCCAGCAGCTTCCCTGTCAGCGGGATTTACTACGAGCAGTACTTC.

The rearrangement uses TRBV3-1 and TRBJ2-1, with D perhaps being TRBD1 or TRBD2 (5 bases each). The V and J ends lost 4 bases and 13 bases respectively, with 23 bases between them. Germline lookup yields CDR1 LGHDT and CDR2 YNNKEL (reference sequence). The CDR3 extends over 15 amino acids. The CDR3 DNA sequence: TGTGCCAGCAGCCGAAAGGGGCTATATACTAGGAATCAGTTCTTC. Translation gives CASSRKGLYTRNQFF.

The chain couples TRBV7-3 to TRBJ2-3; either TRBD1 or TRBD2 may supply D (6 bases each). Trimming stripped 5 bases from V and 4 bases from J, with 16 bases between. Germline CDR1 is SGHTA and CDR2 is FQGTGA. CDR3 size: 15 residues. The CDR3 bases are TGTGCCAGCAGCCCCGGGGGCAGGGACTCAGATACGCAGTATTTT. As protein: CASSPGGRDSDTQYF.

A few counts support this clonotype. The chain couples TRBV6-2 or TRBV6-3 to TRBJ1-1; D remains ambiguous. This CDR3 is built from 13 residues. CDR1 is MNHEY and CDR2 is SVGEGT in the germline V gene. V was cut by 6 bases and J by 0 bases, with 8 bases left in between. The CDR3 DNA reads TGTGCCAGCAGACTATTCATGAACACTGAAGCTTTCTTT. Protein: CASRLFMNTEAFF.

This chain connects TRBV5-1 to TRBJ2-5; D is undetermined. The V and J ends lost 5 bases and 5 bases respectively, with 10 bases between them. The CDR3 sequence is 12 residues long. Looked up from germline, CDR1 is SGHRS and CDR2 is YFSETQ. CDR3 in amino acids: CASRDNEETQYF. For the CDR3, the DNA is TGCGCCAGCAGAGATAATGAGGAGACCCAGTACTTC.

This chain connects TRBV2 to TRBJ1-2; TRBD1 might be the D (5 bases). There are 14 residues in the CDR3. V was trimmed by 3 bases and J by 2 bases, leaving 10 bases between them. Germline loops: CDR1 SNHLY, CDR2 FYNNEI. CDR3 coding DNA: TGTGCCAGCAGTGAGATAAAGGGGAACTATGGCTACACCTTC. As protein: CASSEIKGNYGYTF.

The chain joins TRBV6-2 or TRBV6-3 to TRBJ2-1; TRBD2 matches 14 bases. Losses at the gene ends were 5 bases for V and 1 base for J; bases not matched to a gene: 7. This CDR3 has 18 residues. Per germline, CDR1 MNHEY and CDR2 SVGEGT. The CDR3 protein is CASSPGTSGRRSYNEQFF. As DNA, the CDR3 is TGTGCCAGCAGTCCCGGGACTAGCGGGAGACGGTCCTACAATGAGCAGTTCTTC.

The rearrangement uses TRBV28 and TRBJ2-4, with D perhaps assigned TRBD1 or TRBD2 (5 bases each). The V gene lost 7 bases and the J gene lost 0 bases, with 19 bases spanning the gap. The length of the CDR3 is 17 residues. Germline-derived CDR1 and CDR2 are MDHEN and SYDVKM. In DNA form, the CDR3 reads TGTGCCAGCATCAGGGAGAGATCAATTCTAGCCAAAAACATTCAGTACTTC. Protein product: CASIRERSILAKNIQYF.

This clonotype was found a few times. The V call is TRBV7-2, the J call TRBJ2-7, with 9 bases that match TRBD1. The V and J ends lost 7 bases and 4 bases, in that order; junction bases with no gene match: 8. The CDR3 has 14 residues. CDR1 and CDR2 (germline): SGHTA, FQGNSA. The CDR3 region is CASTGTGFVYEQYF. In DNA, the CDR3 is TGTGCCAGCACCGGGACAGGGTTTGTGTACGAGCAGTACTTC.

The chain carries TRBV4-3 and TRBJ2-4; a weak D match, TRBD2 (6 bases). This CDR3 is 18 amino acids long. The germline V gene has CDR1 LGHNA and CDR2 YSLEER. Trimming took off 3 bases at V and 6 bases at J, with 24 bases between the two ends. CDR3 sequence: CASSQASPGSGYLNIQYF. The CDR3 DNA reads TGCGCCAGCAGCCAGGCTTCCCCCGGGAGTGGTTATTTAAACATTCAGTACTTC.

The chain carries TRBV18 and TRBJ2-5, with 8 bases that match TRBD1. The J call may be incorrect, as the DNA end agrees better with TRBJ2-7. The germline gives CDR1 KGHSH, CDR2 LQKENI. This CDR3 is built from 13 residues. The CDR3 region has the DNA TGTGCCAGCTTAGGACAGGGCAAGTCCGAGCAGTACTTC. Its protein is CASLGQGKSEQYF.

The table lists this clonotype with a few counts. V is TRBV3-1 and J is TRBJ2-5, with D possibly being TRBD2 (5 bases). The CDR3 covers 15 residues. Looked up from germline, CDR1 is LGHDT and CDR2 is YNNKEL (reference sequence). With 0 bases removed from V and 5 bases from J, the gap between germline ends came to 13 bases. The CDR3 DNA sequence: TGTGCCAGCAGCCAAGAATTTATAGCGCGGGAGACCCAGTACTTC. Translating it yields CASSQEFIARETQYF.

The chain links TRBV2 to TRBJ2-1, with 7 bases aligning to TRBD2. The CDR3 totals 14 residues. V lost 3 bases, J lost 4 bases, and 3 bases stayed unmatched. Germline V CDR1 and CDR2: SNHLY, FYNNEI. In DNA, the CDR3 is TGTGCCAGCAGTGACGGGCGGGAGTACAATGAGCAGTTCTTC. It is translated as CASSDGREYNEQFF.

The rearrangement joins TRBV10-3 to TRBJ1-2; D is undetermined. Trimming left V 11 bases short and J 4 bases short, with 17 bases between. Per germline, CDR1 ENHRY and CDR2 SYGVKD. The CDR3 is 13 residues long. The CDR3 DNA sequence: TGTGCCGTCACCGTTCAGGATCGCTATGGCTACACCTTC. The encoded protein is CAVTVQDRYGYTF.

The chain joins TRBV4-3 to TRBJ2-7, with TRBD2 matching over 10 bases. V gave up 2 bases and J gave up 6 bases; unmatched junction bases: 7. The CDR3 is made up of 15 amino acids. CDR1 and CDR2 from the germline V gene are LGHNA and YSLEER. The CDR3 DNA is TGCGCCAGCAGCCAAAATCTAGCGGGAGACGTCGAGCAGTACTTC. Residues: CASSQNLAGDVEQYF.

This clonotype showed up just a few times. V is TRBV6-6 and J is TRBJ1-5, with unresolved D. The CDR3 runs to 13 residues. V was trimmed by 2 bases and J by 4 bases, leaving 6 bases between them. The germline CDR1 and CDR2 sequences are MNHNY and SVGAGI (reference sequence). The CDR3 region is CASSYVGNQPQHF. Here the CDR3 DNA reads TGTGCCAGCAGTTACGTGGGGAATCAGCCCCAGCATTTT.

This clonotype came up a few times. V gene TRBV4-3 combines with J gene TRBJ2-3; D could derive from TRBD1 or TRBD2 (7 bases each). CDR3 length: 16 amino acids. CDR1 is LGHNA, CDR2 YSLEER, per germline. Trimming pared 2 bases from V and 4 bases from J, leaving 16 bases between. CDR3 amino acids: CASSQLTGREADTQYF. CDR3 coding DNA: TGCGCCAGCAGCCAATTGACAGGGAGGGAGGCAGATACGCAGTATTTT.